This TCR beta chain was identified in a study of blood T cell repertoires in COVID-19. Study details: The analysed material was cDNA or gDNA that came from T cells, B-cell-depleted T cells, or PBMCs.

Categorization into cohorts depended on clinical history that participants reported. In the original workflow: Nucleated cell number was recorded as an estimate derived from reference gene primer amplification. Clones were sequenced by immunoSEQ multiplex PCR, and TCRdb holds only the in-frame ones, with some missing. V, J and clone size reflect that table, while D and trimming were determined from the DNA. Here the sample spans more than 150,000 clones, roughly 88% being singletons. The sequence was collected from a woman between 55 and 75 years old who had recovered from COVID-19. The sample taken for sequencing was PBMCs or T cells enriched from blood (not recorded which).

Written as DNA, the CDR3 is TGCGCCAGCAGCTTGATGGCAGGGCTTGCCTACGAGCAGTACTTC. Its translation is CASSLMAGLAYEQYF. The V call is TRBV5-1, the J call TRBJ2-7; tentative D call: TRBD1 (5 bases). V shed 1 base and J shed 2 bases, with 13 bases lying between them. Per germline, CDR1 SGHRS and CDR2 YFSETQ. This CDR3 has 15 residues.